This entry lists 30 T cell receptor beta chains sequenced from one sample in a study of OX40 agonist ivuxolimab in advanced cancers. Sequencing used immunoSEQ multiplex PCR; TCRdb keeps in-frame clones, though not all of them. The sample contains about 90,000 clones, roughly nine tenths of which appear only once. The sequencing here drew on CD4+ or CD8+ T cells sorted from blood, taken in a trial of the OX40 agonist ivuxolimab. The receptors stem from an adult with an advanced solid tumor such as melanoma, head and neck, liver or kidney cancer.

The chain uses TRBV11-2 and TRBJ2-3; TRBD2 aligns across 9 bases. Unmatched junction bases numbered 7, after V lost 1 base and J lost 5 bases. The CDR3 spans 16 residues. In germline, CDR1 is SGHAT, CDR2 FQNNGV. The CDR3, as DNA: TGTGCCAGCAGCTTAGTCTGGCGGGAGGGCCGAGATACGCAGTATTTT. It is translated as CASSLVWREGRDTQYF.

This clone is a singleton in its sample. At one end the junction does not follow the germline gene, possibly because of a read error. The sample holds other DNA sequences that translate to the same CDR3. The chain recombines TRBV5-1 with TRBJ1-1, with a possible D match to TRBD1 (5 bases). Per germline, CDR1 SGHRS and CDR2 YFSETQ. The CDR3 loop spans 14 amino acids. CDR3 in amino acids: CASKVGQTNTEAFF. CDR3 sequence (DNA): TGCGCCAGCAAAGTTGGACAAACGAACACTGAGGCTTTCTTT.

This chain connects TRBV5-1 to TRBJ2-3; 7 positions match TRBD2. The CDR3 is 15 residues long. From germline, CDR1 is SGHRS and CDR2 YFSETQ. The V gene end was trimmed by 4 bases and the J gene end by 0 bases; junction bases not matched to a gene: 5. DNA of the CDR3: TGCGCCAGCAGCCCGTCTAGCGGTAGCACAGATACGCAGTATTTT. Its translation is CASSPSSGSTDTQYF.

The chain links TRBV28 to TRBJ2-5; D is ambiguous. Trimming took 1 base from V and 2 from J, leaving 8 bases between them. CDR1 is MDHEN and CDR2 is SYDVKM in the germline V gene. CDR3 length equals 14 residues. The DNA of the CDR3 is TGTGCCAGCAGTTTATTTGGGTTTCAAGAGACCCAGTACTTC. Translating gives CASSLFGFQETQYF.

V gene TRBV2 combines with J gene TRBJ2-3; 9 nucleotides match TRBD1. CDR1 SNHLY and CDR2 FYNNEI come from the germline V gene. The ends lost 8 bases at V and 5 bases at J; junction bases unmatched: 14. CDR3 length: 16 residues. Here the CDR3 reads CASSGEDRGEGDTQYF. The DNA of the CDR3 is TGTGCCAGCTCCGGGGAAGACAGGGGGGAAGGAGATACGCAGTATTTT.

The V and J genes are TRBV11-3 and TRBJ2-7; D ambiguous. Deletions cut 6 bases from V and 0 bases from J, with 6 bases between. The germline V gene has CDR1 SGHNT and CDR2 YENEEA. This CDR3 comprises 12 residues. The CDR3 is CASSRSSYEQYF. The DNA of the CDR3 is TGTGCCAGCAGTCGGAGCTCCTACGAGCAGTACTTC.

The genes are TRBV7-9 and TRBJ2-5; 7 positions match TRBD1. This CDR3 is 14 amino acids long. From germline, CDR1 is SEHNR and CDR2 FQNEAQ (reference sequence). Germline trimming cut 2 bases from V and 5 bases from J; bases unmatched to any gene: 5. The CDR3 spells CASSLYVGGETQYF. CDR3 DNA: TGTGCCAGCAGCTTATACGTAGGGGGCGAGACCCAGTACTTC.

This chain joins TRBV20-1 and TRBJ1-2; unclear D gene. With 3 bases removed from V and 4 bases from J, the gap between germline ends came to 6 bases. Looked up from germline, CDR1 is DFQATT and CDR2 is SNEGSKA (reference sequence). The CDR3 spans 11 residues. The CDR3 DNA follows: TGCAGTGCTAGGGCCGGCTATGGCTACACCTTC. This codes for CSARAGYGYTF.

The V call is TRBV5-6, the J call TRBJ2-7, with 10 bases lining up with TRBD1. With V trimmed by 5 bases and J by 3 bases, 8 bases remained unmatched. CDR3 length equals 15 residues. Germline loops: CDR1 SGHDT, CDR2 YYEEEE. CDR3 amino acids: CASRKVDRGLYEQYF. The DNA of the CDR3 is TGTGCCAGCAGAAAGGTCGACAGGGGGCTCTACGAGCAGTACTTC.

This clone appeared a single time. CDR3 bases: TGCGCCAGCAGTGAGAGCAGTGCCCAAGAGACCCAGTACTTC. It yields the protein CASSESSAQETQYF. The chain employs TRBV10-1 and TRBJ2-5; no clear D. Germline V gives CDR1 WNHNN, CDR2 SYGVQD (reference sequence). V was cut by 2 bases and J by 1 base, with 8 bases left in between. The CDR3 is 14 residues long.

This rearrangement joins TRBV10-3 to TRBJ2-1, with 15 bases fitting TRBD2. The CDR3 totals 20 residues. The V gene end was trimmed by 3 bases and the J gene end by 3 bases; junction bases not matched to a gene: 12. The V gene's germline CDR1 is ENHRY and CDR2 SYGVKD. Here the CDR3 DNA reads TGTGCCATCAGTGACCCCGGGGGGACTAGCGGGAGGTCGAACTACAATGAGCAGTTCTTC. Translated: CAISDPGGTSGRSNYNEQFF.

The chain joins TRBV18 to TRBJ1-3; D unresolved. CDR3 length equals 13 residues. Germline V CDR1 and CDR2: KGHSH, LQKENI. Trimming removed 2 bases at V and 6 bases at J, with 8 bases between. The CDR3, as DNA: TGTGCCAGCTCACCAGCCGACCTAAACACCATATATTTT. It encodes CASSPADLNTIYF.

The chain has TRBV28 and TRBJ2-6; TRBD1 or TRBD2 may be the D gene (6 bases each). CDR3 size: 16 residues. Trimming left V 3 bases short and J 4 bases short, with 13 bases between. The germline V gene has CDR1 MDHEN and CDR2 SYDVKM. This CDR3 is CASSFGGLGGANVLTF. CDR3 nucleotides: TGTGCCAGCAGTTTTGGGGGGCTCGGAGGGGCCAACGTCCTGACTTTC.

The CDR3 region is CASGLGAGNTEAFF. Here the CDR3 DNA reads TGTGCCAGTGGTCTCGGGGCAGGTAACACTGAAGCTTTCTTT. The V gene is TRBV19, the J gene TRBJ1-1; perhaps TRBD1 as D (5 bases). Per the germline V gene, CDR1 is LNHDA and CDR2 is SQIVND (reference sequence). CDR3 length: 14 amino acids. V was trimmed by 8 bases and J by 2 bases, leaving 15 bases between them.

The chain couples TRBV7-9 to TRBJ1-2, with unresolved D. Trimming cost V 5 bases and J 6 bases, with 13 bases left between them. Germline V gene sequence: CDR1 SEHNR, CDR2 FQNEAQ (reference sequence). The CDR3 has 13 residues. CDR3 nucleotide sequence: TGTGCCAGCAGCCCGACATTAACTGATGGCTACACCTTC. Protein sequence: CASSPTLTDGYTF.

V gene TRBV11-2 combines with J gene TRBJ2-5; the D gene could be TRBD1 or TRBD2 (5 bases each). Trimming removed 2 bases at V and 4 bases at J, with 23 bases between. The CDR3 is 18 amino acids. Germline lookup yields CDR1 SGHAT and CDR2 FQNNGV. The CDR3 is CASSLIGVLARESETQYF. CDR3 nucleotides: TGTGCCAGCAGCTTAATAGGGGTGCTAGCACGAGAATCAGAGACCCAGTACTTC.

V gene TRBV19 combines with J gene TRBJ1-2, with TRBD1 identical over 7 bases. This CDR3 region has 17 residues. Germline V gene data show CDR1 as LNHDA and CDR2 as SQIVND (reference sequence). Trimming removed 5 bases from V and 10 bases from J; junction bases left unmatched: 22. The CDR3 DNA reads as TGTGCCAGTAGTGACCCCGGTCGGGGACAGTACGCTAGTTCCTACACCTTC. Translated: CASSDPGRGQYASSYTF.

The CDR3 spells CASSYGLGSNYGYTF. DNA for the CDR3: TGTGCCAGCAGTTATGGTTTGGGGTCGAACTATGGCTACACCTTC. This sequence joins TRBV6-6 and TRBJ1-2; D is uncertain. Trimming pared 3 bases from V and 2 bases from J, leaving 13 bases between. The CDR3 totals 15 residues. In germline, CDR1 is MNHNY, CDR2 SVGAGI (reference sequence).

In regard to this clone: Other DNA sequences in this specimen translate into the identical CDR3. The chain joins TRBV18 to TRBJ2-5; D gene unclear. CDR1 is KGHSH, CDR2 LQKENI, per germline. V shed 2 bases and J shed 2 bases, with 6 bases lying between them. CDR3 length: 13 residues. The CDR3 loop is CASSPGLQETQYF. The CDR3, as DNA: TGTGCCAGCTCACCAGGGTTACAAGAGACCCAGTACTTC. The full variable domain, in which reference TRBV18 and TRBJ2-5 provide the parts outside the CDR3, is NAGVMQNPRHLVRRRGQEARLRCSPMKGHSHVYWYRQLPEEGLKFMVYLQKENIIDESGMPKERFSAEFPKEGPSILRIQQVVRGDSAAYFCASSPGLQETQYFGPGTRLLVL.

The J gene is TRBJ2-3, the V gene TRBV7-9, with D possibly matching TRBD2 (6 bases). V was cut by 4 bases and J by 0 bases, with 14 bases left in between. Germline V gene sequence: CDR1 SEHNR, CDR2 FQNEAQ (reference sequence). This CDR3 comprises 16 residues. CDR3 in DNA: TGTGCCAGCAGCTCCCTTACCGGGGGTAGCACAGATACGCAGTATTTT. This codes for CASSSLTGGSTDTQYF.

The rearrangement links TRBV11-3 to TRBJ2-1; TRBD1 matches 10 bases. The CDR3 covers 16 residues. The trim removed 5 bases at V and 1 base at J, leaving 5 bases unmatched. Germline V CDR1 and CDR2: SGHNT, YENEEA. The chain's CDR3 is CASSPGTGDSYNEQFF. Here the CDR3 DNA reads TGTGCCAGCAGCCCGGGGACAGGGGATTCCTACAATGAGCAGTTCTTC.

The chain recombines TRBV5-1 with TRBJ2-5, with 7 bases identical to TRBD1. The CDR3 has 15 residues. The V gene's germline CDR1 is SGHRS and CDR2 YFSETQ. V trimming: 0 bases; J trimming: 1 base; junction bases outside the gene matches: 3. The CDR3: CASSLVGTVQETQYF. Here the CDR3 DNA reads TGCGCCAGCAGCTTGGTGGGGACAGTCCAAGAGACCCAGTACTTC. The complete variable domain, with remaining parts taken from reference TRBV5-1 and TRBJ2-5, reads KAGVTQTPRYLIKTRGQQVTLSCSPISGHRSVSWYQQTPGQGLQFLFEYFSETQRNKGNFPGRFSGRQFSNSRSEMNVSTLELGDSALYLCASSLVGTVQETQYFGPGTRLLVL.

This chain links TRBV4-2 with TRBJ2-7; 7 nucleotides match TRBD1. Germline CDR1 reads LGHNA; CDR2 reads YNFKEQ. The CDR3 contains 14 residues. The V and J ends lost 1 base and 1 base, in that order; junction bases with no gene match: 1. Here the CDR3 reads CASSQGGQSYEQYF. For the CDR3, the DNA is TGTGCCAGCAGCCAAGGGGGACAGTCCTACGAGCAGTACTTC.

The V gene is TRBV7-9, the J gene TRBJ1-1; D remains ambiguous. Germline V lookup: CDR1 SEHNR, CDR2 FQNEAQ (reference sequence). The length of the CDR3 is 14 residues. The germline V and J ends were trimmed by 2 bases and 0 bases, with 7 bases remaining between them. The DNA for the CDR3 is TGTGCCAGCAGCTTAAGAACATTGAACACTGAAGCTTTCTTT. It yields the protein CASSLRTLNTEAFF.

V is TRBV7-2 and J is TRBJ2-1; the match to TRBD2 covers 7 bases. Germline trimming cut 2 bases from V and 10 bases from J; bases unmatched to any gene: 2. Per germline, CDR1 SGHTA and CDR2 FQGNSA. The CDR3 covers 12 residues. This CDR3 is CASSLFGGEQFF. In DNA, the CDR3 is TGTGCCAGCAGCTTATTCGGGGGGGAGCAGTTCTTC.

V and J are TRBV5-1 and TRBJ2-3; D ambiguous. Trimming stripped 2 bases from V and 3 bases from J, with 7 bases between. The V gene's germline CDR1 is SGHRS and CDR2 YFSETQ. The CDR3 loop spans 13 amino acids. The CDR3 region has the DNA TGCGCCAGCAGCTTACAACCGACAGATACGCAGTATTTT. Its translation is CASSLQPTDTQYF.

This chain links TRBV28 with TRBJ2-2; 7 bases fit TRBD1. The length of the CDR3 is 14 residues. Germline V CDR1 and CDR2: MDHEN, SYDVKM. V shed 5 bases, J shed 5 bases, and the junction held 5 bases outside the gene matches. For the CDR3, the DNA is TGTGCCAGCAGTCTAGGGGGCTGGACCGGGGAGCTGTTTTTT. This encodes CASSLGGWTGELFF.

The chain joins TRBV6-5 to TRBJ2-7; D gene unclear. CDR1 is MNHEY, CDR2 SVGAGI, per germline. The CDR3 is made up of 13 amino acids. The V end lost 0 bases, the J end lost 8 bases, and 11 bases lay between the germline ends. The CDR3 region is CASSYSPRSQQYF. The CDR3, as DNA: TGTGCCAGCAGTTACTCGCCTCGGAGCCAGCAGTACTTC.

There are a few counts of this clone. This rearrangement joins TRBV10-3 to TRBJ1-1; perhaps TRBD1 as D (6 bases). The germline V gene has CDR1 ENHRY and CDR2 SYGVKD. There are 13 residues in the CDR3. Trimming left V 6 bases short and J 1 base short, with 9 bases between. CDR3 sequence: CAIRSTGNTEAFF. Here the CDR3 DNA reads TGTGCCATCAGATCGACAGGGAACACTGAAGCTTTCTTT.

CDR3 nucleotides: TGTGCCAGCAGCGGGAACAGGGGAAACGGAGAGCAGTACTTC. Protein: CASSGNRGNGEQYF. The V call is TRBV11-2, the J call TRBJ2-7; 7 nucleotides line up with TRBD1. This CDR3 region has 14 residues. After removal of 5 bases from V and 7 bases from J, the junction contained 11 bases not matched to a gene. Germline V gene data show CDR1 as SGHAT and CDR2 as FQNNGV.